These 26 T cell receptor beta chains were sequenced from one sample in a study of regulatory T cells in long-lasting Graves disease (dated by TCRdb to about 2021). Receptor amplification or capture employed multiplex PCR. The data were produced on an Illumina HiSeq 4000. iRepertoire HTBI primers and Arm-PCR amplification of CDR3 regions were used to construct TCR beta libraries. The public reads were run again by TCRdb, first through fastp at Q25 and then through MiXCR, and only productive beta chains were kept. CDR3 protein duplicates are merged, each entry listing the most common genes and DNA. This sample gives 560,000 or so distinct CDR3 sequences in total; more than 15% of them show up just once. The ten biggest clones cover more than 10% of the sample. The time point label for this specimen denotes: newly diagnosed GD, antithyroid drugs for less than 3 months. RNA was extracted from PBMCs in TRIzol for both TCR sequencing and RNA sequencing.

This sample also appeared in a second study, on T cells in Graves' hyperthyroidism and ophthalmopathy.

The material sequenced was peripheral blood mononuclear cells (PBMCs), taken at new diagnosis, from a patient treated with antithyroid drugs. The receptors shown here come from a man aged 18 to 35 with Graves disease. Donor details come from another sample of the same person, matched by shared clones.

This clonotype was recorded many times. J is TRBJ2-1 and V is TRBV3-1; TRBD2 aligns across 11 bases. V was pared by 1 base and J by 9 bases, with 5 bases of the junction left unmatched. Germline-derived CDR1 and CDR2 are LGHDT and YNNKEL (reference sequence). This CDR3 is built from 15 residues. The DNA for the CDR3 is TGTGCCAGCAGCCAAGTACTAGCGGGAGTCGGTGAGCAGTTCTTC. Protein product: CASSQVLAGVGEQFF.

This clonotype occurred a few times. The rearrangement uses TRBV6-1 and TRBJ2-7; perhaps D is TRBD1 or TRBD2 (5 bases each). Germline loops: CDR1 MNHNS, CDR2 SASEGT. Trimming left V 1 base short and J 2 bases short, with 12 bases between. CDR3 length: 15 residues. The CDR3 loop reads CASSEGVGTTYEQYF. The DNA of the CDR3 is TGTGCCAGCAGTGAAGGGGTAGGGACCACCTACGAGCAGTACTTC.

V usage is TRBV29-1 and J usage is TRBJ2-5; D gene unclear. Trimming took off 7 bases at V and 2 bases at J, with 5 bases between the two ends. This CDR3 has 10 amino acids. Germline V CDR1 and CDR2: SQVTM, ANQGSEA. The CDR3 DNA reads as TGCAGCGCACAACAAGAGACCCAGTACTTC. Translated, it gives CSAQQETQYF.

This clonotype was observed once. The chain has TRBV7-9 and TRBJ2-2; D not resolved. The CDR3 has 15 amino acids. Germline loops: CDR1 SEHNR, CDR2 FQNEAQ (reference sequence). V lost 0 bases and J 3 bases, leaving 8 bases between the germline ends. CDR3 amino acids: CASSLAGLDTGELFF. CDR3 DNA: TGTGCCAGCAGCTTAGCAGGGTTGGACACCGGGGAGCTGTTTTTT.

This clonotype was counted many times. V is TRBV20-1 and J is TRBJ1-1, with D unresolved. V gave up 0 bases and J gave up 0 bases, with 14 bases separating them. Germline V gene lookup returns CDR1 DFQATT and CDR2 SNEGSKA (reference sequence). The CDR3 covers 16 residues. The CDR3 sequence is CSARDLGGTMNTEAFF. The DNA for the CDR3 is TGCAGTGCTAGAGATTTAGGAGGAACCATGAACACTGAAGCTTTCTTT.

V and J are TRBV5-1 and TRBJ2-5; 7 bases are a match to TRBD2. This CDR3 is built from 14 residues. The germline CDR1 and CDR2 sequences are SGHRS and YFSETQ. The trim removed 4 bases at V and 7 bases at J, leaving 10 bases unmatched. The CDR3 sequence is CASSPEASGPTQYF. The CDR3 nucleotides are TGCGCCAGCAGCCCGGAGGCTAGCGGTCCGACCCAGTACTTC.

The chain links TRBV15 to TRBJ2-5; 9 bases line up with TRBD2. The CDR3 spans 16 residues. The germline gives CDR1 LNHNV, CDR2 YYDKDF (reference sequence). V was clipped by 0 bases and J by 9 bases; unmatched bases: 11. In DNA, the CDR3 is TGTGCCACCAGCAGAGAAATGGGCGGGGGGGGTGGTGCCCAGTACTTC. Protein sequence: CATSREMGGGGGAQYF. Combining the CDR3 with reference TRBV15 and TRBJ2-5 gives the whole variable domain DAMVIQNPRYQVTQFGKPVTLSCSQTLNHNVMYWYQQKSSQAPKLLFHYYDKDFNNEADTPDNFQSRRPNTSFCFLDIRSPGLGDTAMYLCATSREMGGGGGAQYFGPGTRLLVL.

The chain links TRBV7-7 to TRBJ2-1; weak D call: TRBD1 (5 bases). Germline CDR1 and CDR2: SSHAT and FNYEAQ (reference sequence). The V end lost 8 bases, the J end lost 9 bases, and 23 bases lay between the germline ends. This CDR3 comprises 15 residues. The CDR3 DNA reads TGTGCCAGCGGCCAAATAGGTAGGGGCGACGGTGAGCAGTTCTTC. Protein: CASGQIGRGDGEQFF.

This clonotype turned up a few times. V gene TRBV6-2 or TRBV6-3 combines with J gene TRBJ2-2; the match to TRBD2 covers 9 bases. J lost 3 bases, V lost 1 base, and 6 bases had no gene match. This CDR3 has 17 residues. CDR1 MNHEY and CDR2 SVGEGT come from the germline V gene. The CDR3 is CASSYFRAGGHTGELFF. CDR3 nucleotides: TGTGCCAGCAGTTACTTCAGGGCGGGAGGGCACACCGGGGAGCTGTTTTTT.

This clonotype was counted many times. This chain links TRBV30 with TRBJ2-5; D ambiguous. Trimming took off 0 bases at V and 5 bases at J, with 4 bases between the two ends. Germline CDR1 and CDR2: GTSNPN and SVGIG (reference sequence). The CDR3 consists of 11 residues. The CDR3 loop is CAWSVPETQYF. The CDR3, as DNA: TGTGCCTGGAGTGTACCGGAGACCCAGTACTTC.

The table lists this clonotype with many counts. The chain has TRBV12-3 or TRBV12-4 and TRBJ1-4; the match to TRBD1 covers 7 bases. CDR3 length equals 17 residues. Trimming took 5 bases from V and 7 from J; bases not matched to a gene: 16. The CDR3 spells CASSPRQGEVFGEKLFF. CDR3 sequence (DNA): TGTGCCAGCAGTCCCCGACAGGGAGAGGTCTTTGGTGAAAAACTGTTTTTT.

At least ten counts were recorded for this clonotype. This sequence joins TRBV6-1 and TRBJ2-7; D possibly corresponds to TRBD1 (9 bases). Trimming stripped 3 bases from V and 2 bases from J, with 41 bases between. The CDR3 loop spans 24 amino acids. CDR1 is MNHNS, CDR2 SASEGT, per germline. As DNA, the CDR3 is TGTGCCAGCAGTGATCGAGTTATCGGACAGGGGTGGCCTAGCGGGTTCAACTCCCCCTACGAGCAGTACTTC. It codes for CASSDRVIGQGWPSGFNSPYEQYF.

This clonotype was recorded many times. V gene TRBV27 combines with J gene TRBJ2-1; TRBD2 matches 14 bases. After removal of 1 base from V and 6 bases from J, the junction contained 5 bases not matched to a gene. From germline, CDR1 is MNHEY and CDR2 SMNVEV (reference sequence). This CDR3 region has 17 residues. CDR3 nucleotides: TGTGCCAGCAGTTTATGGGGACTAGCGGGAGATCTCAATGAGCAGTTCTTC. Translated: CASSLWGLAGDLNEQFF.

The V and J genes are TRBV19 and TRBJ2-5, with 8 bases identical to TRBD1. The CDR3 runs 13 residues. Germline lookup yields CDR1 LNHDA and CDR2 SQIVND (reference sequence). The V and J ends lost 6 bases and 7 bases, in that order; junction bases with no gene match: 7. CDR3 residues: CASSETGDGTQYF. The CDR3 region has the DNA TGTGCCAGTAGCGAGACAGGGGACGGGACCCAGTACTTC. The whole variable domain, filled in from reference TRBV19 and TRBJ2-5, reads DGGITQSPKYLFRKEGQNVTLSCEQNLNHDAMYWYRQDPGQGLRLIYYSQIVNDFQKGDIAEGYSVSREKKESFPLTVTSAQKNPTAFYLCASSETGDGTQYFGPGTRLLVL.

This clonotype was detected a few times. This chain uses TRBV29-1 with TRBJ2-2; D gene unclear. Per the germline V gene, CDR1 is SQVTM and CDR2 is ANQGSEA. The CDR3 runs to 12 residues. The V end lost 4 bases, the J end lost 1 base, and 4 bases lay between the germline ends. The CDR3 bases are TGCAGCGTTGTACAGAACACCGGGGAGCTGTTTTTT. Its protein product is CSVVQNTGELFF.

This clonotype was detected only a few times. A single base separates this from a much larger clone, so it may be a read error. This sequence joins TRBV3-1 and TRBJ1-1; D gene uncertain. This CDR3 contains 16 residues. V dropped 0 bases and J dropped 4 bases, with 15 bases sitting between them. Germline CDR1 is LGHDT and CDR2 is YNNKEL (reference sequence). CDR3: CASSQDWGSGSTEAFF. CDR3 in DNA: TGTGCCAGCAGCCAAGATTGGGGATCGGGGAGCACTGAAGCTTTCTTT.

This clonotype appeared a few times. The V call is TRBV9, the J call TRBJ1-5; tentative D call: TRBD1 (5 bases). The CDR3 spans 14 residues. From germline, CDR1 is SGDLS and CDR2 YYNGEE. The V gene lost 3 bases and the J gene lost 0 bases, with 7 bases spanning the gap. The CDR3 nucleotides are TGTGCCAGCAGCGCAGACAGTAGCAATCAGCCCCAGCATTTT. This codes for CASSADSSNQPQHF. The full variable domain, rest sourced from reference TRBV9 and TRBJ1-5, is DSGVTQTPKHLITATGQRVTLRCSPRSGDLSVYWYQQSLDQGLQFLIQYYNGEERAKGNILERFSAQQFPDLHSELNLSSLELGDSALYFCASSADSSNQPQHFGDGTRLSIL.

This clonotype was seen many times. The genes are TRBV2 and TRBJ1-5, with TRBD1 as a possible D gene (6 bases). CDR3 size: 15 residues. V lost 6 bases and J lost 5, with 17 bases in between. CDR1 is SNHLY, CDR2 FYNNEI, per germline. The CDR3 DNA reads TGTGCCAGCAGGGACTCGACAGGCACAGATCAGCCCCAGCATTTT. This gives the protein CASRDSTGTDQPQHF.

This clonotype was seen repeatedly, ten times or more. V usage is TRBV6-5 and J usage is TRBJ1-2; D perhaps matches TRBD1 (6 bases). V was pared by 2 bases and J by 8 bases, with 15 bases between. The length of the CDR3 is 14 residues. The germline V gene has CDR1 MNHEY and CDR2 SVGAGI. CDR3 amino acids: CASSYPGRGEGYTF. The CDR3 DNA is TGTGCCAGCAGTTACCCGGGGAGGGGGGAAGGCTACACCTTC.

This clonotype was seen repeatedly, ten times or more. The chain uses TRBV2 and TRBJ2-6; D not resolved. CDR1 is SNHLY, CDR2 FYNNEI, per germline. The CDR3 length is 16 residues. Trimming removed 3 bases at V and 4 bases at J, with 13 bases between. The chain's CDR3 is CASSDGFRLGANVLTF. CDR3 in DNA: TGTGCCAGCAGTGACGGGTTCCGGCTCGGGGCCAACGTCCTGACTTTC. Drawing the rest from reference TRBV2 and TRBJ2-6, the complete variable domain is EPEVTQTPSHQVTQMGQEVILRCVPISNHLYFYWYRQILGQKVEFLVSFYNNEISEKSEIFDDQFSVERPDGSNFTLKIRSTKLEDSAMYFCASSDGFRLGANVLTFGAGSRLTVL.

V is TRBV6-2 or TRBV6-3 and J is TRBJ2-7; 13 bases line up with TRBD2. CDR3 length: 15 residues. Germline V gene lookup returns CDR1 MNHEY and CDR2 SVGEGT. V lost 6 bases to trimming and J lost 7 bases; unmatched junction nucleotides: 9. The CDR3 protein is CASSAELAGGYEQYF. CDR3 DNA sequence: TGTGCCAGCAGCGCCGAACTAGCGGGAGGGTATGAGCAGTACTTC.

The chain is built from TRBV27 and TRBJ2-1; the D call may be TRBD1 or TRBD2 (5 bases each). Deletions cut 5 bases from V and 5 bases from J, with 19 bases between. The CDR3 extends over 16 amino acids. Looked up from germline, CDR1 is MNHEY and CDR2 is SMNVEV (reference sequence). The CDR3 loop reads CASSPGRGWSDNEQFF. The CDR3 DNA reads TGTGCCAGCAGTCCGGGACGGGGCTGGTCTGACAATGAGCAGTTCTTC.

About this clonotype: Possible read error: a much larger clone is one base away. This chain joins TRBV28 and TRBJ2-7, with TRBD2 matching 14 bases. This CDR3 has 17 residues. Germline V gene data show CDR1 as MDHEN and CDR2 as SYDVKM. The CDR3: CASSTQLGLAGVYKQYF. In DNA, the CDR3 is TGTGCCAGCAGTACTCAACTGGGACTAGCGGGAGTCTACAAGCAGTACTTC.

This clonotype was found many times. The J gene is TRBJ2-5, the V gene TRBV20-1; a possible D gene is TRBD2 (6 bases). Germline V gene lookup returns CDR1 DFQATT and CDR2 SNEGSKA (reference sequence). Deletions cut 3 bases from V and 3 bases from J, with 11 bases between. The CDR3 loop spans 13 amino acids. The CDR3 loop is CSASGTGEETQYF. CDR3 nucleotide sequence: TGCAGTGCTAGCGGAACGGGGGAAGAGACCCAGTACTTC.

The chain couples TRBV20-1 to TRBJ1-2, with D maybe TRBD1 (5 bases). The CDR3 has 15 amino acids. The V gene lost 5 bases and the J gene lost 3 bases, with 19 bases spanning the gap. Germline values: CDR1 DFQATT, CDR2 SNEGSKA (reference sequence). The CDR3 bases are TGCAGTGCTCTCGAGGGGTTAGGGTCTTACTATGGCTACACCTTC. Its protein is CSALEGLGSYYGYTF.

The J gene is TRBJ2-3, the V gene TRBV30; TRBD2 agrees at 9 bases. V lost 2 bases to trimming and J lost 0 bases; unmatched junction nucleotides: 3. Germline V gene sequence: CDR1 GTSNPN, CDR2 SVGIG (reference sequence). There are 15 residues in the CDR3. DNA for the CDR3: TGTGCCTGGAGTCCTACTAGCGGGAGCACAGATACGCAGTATTTT. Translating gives CAWSPTSGSTDTQYF.